This T cell receptor beta chain originates from a study of blood T cell repertoires in COVID-19. Overall study context: Samples of COVID-19 (acute and convalescent) were obtained from the United States, Italy and Spain. Sample material is recorded as cDNA or gDNA derived from T cells, B-cell-depleted T cells, or PBMCs.

How the authors handled the data: The assay estimated nucleated cells by amplifying reference gene primers. Assay: immunoSEQ multiplex PCR; the TCRdb copy retains only in-frame clones and omits some. V, J and clone size derive from that table, while D and trimming were established from the DNA sequence. The table shows 30,000 to 40,000 clones, with 70% to 90% occurring only once. This clone was seen only once. Distinct nucleotide sequences in the sample also encode this CDR3. This sequence was found in a man aged 55-75 years in a cohort sampled during active COVID-19. Input material: peripheral blood.

The CDR3 loop reads CASSLRGAGANVLTF. DNA of the CDR3: TGTGCCAGCAGTTTACGGGGGGCTGGGGCCAACGTCCTGACTTTC. V is TRBV27 and J is TRBJ2-6; TRBD2 matches 7 bases. CDR3 length equals 15 residues. Per the germline V gene, CDR1 is MNHEY and CDR2 is SMNVEV (reference sequence). The V segment lost 2 bases and the J segment 2 bases; nucleotides outside the gene matches: 0. Full variable domain (remainder filled in from reference TRBV27 and TRBJ2-6): EAQVTQNPRYLITVTGKKLTVTCSQNMNHEYMSWYRQDPGLGLRQIYYSMNVEVTDKGDVPEGYKVSRKEKRNFPLILESPSPNQTSLYFCASSLRGAGANVLTFGAGSRLTVL.